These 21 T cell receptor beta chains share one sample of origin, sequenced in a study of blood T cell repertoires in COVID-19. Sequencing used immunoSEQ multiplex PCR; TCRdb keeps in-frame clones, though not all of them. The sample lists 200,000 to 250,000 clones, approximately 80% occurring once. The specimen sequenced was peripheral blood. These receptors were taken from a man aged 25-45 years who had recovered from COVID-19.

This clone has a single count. The CDR3 here is CASSLIIAGYNEQFF. The CDR3 DNA reads TGTGCCAGCAGCTTGATAATAGCGGGGTACAATGAGCAGTTCTTC. The rearrangement links TRBV5-4 to TRBJ2-1; 8 bases are a match to TRBD2. CDR1 and CDR2 from the germline V gene are SGHNT and YYREEE (reference sequence). The CDR3 consists of 15 residues. The J segment lost 4 bases and the V segment lost 1 base, leaving 4 bases of the junction unmatched.

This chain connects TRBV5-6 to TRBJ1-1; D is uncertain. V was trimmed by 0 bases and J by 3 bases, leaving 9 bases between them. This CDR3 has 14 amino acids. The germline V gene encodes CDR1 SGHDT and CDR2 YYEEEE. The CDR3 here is CASSLDPGDTEAFF. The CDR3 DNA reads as TGTGCCAGCAGCTTGGATCCCGGGGACACTGAAGCTTTCTTT.

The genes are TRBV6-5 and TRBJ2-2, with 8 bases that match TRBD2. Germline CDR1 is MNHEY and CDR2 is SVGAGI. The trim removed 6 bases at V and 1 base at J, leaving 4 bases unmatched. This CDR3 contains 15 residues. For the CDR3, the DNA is TGTGCCAGCAGGCCAGCGGGGGTGAACACCGGGGAGCTGTTTTTT. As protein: CASRPAGVNTGELFF.

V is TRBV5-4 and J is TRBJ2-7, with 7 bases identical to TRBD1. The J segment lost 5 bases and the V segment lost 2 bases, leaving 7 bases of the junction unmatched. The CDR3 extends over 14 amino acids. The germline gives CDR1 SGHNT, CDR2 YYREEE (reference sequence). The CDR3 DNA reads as TGTGCCAGCAGCTTTCGAGGGGGCGGCAACGAGCAGTACTTC. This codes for CASSFRGGGNEQYF.

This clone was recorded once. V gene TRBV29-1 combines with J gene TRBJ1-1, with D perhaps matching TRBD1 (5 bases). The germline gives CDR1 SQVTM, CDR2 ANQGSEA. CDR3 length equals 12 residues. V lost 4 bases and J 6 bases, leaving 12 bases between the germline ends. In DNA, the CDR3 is TGCAGCGTTGTGACAGAAGCTCCTGAAGCTTTCTTT. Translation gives CSVVTEAPEAFF. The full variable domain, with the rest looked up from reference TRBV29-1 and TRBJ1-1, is SAVISQKPSRDICQRGTSLTIQCQVDSQVTMMFWYRQQPGQSLTLIATANQGSEATYESGFVIDKFPISRPNLTFSTLTVSNMSPEDSSIYLCSVVTEAPEAFFGQGTRLTVV.

CDR3 nucleotide sequence: TGTGCCACCAGTGATTCCGGACAACGTGGGGCTTTCTTT. Encoded protein: CATSDSGQRGAFF. The chain recombines TRBV24-1 with TRBJ1-1; maybe TRBD1 (5 bases). Trimming removed 2 bases at V and 11 bases at J, with 14 bases between. The CDR3 extends over 13 amino acids. Germline lookup yields CDR1 KGHDR and CDR2 SFDVKD.

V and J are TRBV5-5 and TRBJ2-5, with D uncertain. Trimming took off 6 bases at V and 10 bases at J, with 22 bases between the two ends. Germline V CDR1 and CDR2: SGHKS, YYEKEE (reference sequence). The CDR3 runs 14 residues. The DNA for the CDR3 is TGTGCCAGCAACCCTATAACGCGAGACCCAGGCCAGTACTTC. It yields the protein CASNPITRDPGQYF.

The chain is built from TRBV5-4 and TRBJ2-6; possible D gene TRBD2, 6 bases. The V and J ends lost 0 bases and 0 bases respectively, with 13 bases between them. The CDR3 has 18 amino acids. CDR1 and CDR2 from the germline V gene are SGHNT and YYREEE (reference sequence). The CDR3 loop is CASSLGGDRFSGANVLTF. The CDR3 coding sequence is TGTGCCAGCAGCTTGGGGGGGGACCGATTCTCTGGGGCCAACGTCCTGACTTTC.

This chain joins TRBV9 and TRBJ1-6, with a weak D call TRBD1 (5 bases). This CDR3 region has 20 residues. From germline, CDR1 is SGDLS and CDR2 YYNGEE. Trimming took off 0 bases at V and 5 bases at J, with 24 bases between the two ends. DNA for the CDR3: TGTGCCAGCAGCGTAGAAGGGCAGGACCTCTTAAAGGGGCATAATTCACCCCTCCACTTT. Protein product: CASSVEGQDLLKGHNSPLHF.

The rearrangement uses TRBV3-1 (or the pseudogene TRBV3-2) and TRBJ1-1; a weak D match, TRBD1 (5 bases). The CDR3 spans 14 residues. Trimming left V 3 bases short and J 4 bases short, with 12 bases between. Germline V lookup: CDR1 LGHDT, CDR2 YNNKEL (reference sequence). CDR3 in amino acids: CASSHRDWGTEAFF. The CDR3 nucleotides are TGTGCCAGCAGCCATAGGGACTGGGGCACTGAAGCTTTCTTT.

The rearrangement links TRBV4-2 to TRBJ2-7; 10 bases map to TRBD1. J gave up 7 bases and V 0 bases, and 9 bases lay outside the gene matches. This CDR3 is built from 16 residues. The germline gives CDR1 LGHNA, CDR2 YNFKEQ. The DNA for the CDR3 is TGTGCCAGCAGCCAAGATACGACAGGGGGCATGGGGGAGCAGTACTTC. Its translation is CASSQDTTGGMGEQYF.

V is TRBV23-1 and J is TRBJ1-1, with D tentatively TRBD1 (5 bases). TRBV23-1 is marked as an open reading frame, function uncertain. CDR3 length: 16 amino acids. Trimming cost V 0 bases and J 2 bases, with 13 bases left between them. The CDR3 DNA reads TGCGCCAGCAGTCAATCGATGGGGGGAGGAAACACTGAAGCTTTCTTT. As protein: CASSQSMGGGNTEAFF.

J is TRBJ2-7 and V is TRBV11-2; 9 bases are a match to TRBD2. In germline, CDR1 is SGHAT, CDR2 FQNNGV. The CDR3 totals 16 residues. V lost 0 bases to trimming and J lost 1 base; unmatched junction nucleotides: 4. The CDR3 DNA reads TGTGCCAGCAGCTTAGAGCTAGCGGGGACGTCCTACGAGCAGTACTTC. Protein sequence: CASSLELAGTSYEQYF.

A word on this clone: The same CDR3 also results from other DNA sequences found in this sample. In DNA, the CDR3 is TGTGCCAGCAGCTTAACGGGAGATGGCTACACCTTC. Its protein is CASSLTGDGYTF. The J gene is TRBJ1-2, the V gene TRBV11-2, with D uncertain. This CDR3 comprises 12 residues. The germline V gene has CDR1 SGHAT and CDR2 FQNNGV. Trimming removed 2 bases at V and 6 bases at J, with 7 bases between.

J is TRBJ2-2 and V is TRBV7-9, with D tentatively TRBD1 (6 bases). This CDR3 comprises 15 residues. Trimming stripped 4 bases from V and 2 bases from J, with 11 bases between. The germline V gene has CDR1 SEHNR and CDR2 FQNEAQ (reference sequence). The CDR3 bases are TGTGCCAGCAGCTCTCAGGGGAGTAACACCGGGGAGCTGTTTTTT. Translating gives CASSSQGSNTGELFF. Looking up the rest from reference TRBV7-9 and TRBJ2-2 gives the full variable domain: DTGVSQNPRHKITKRGQNVTFRCDPISEHNRLYWYRQTLGQGPEFLTYFQNEAQLEKSRLLSDRFSAERPKGSFSTLEIQRTEQGDSAMYLCASSSQGSNTGELFFGEGSRLTVL.

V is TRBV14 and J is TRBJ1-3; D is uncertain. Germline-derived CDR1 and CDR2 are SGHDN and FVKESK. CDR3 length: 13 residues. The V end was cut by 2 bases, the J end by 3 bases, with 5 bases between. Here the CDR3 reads CASSQQNGNTIYF. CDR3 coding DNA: TGTGCCAGCAGCCAACAGAATGGAAACACCATATATTTT.

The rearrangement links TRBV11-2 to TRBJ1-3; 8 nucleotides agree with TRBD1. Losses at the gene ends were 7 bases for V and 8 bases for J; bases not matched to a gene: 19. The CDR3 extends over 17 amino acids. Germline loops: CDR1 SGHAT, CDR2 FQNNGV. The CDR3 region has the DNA TGTGCCAGCACATCGCAAATCTTCCCCACAGGGGGTGACACCATATATTTT. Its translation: CASTSQIFPTGGDTIYF.

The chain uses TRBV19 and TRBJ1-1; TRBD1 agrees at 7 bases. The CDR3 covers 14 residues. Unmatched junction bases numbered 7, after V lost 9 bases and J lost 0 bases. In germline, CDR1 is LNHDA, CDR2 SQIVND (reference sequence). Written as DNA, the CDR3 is TGTGCCAGCAAGACGGGACAGATGAACACTGAAGCTTTCTTT. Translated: CASKTGQMNTEAFF.

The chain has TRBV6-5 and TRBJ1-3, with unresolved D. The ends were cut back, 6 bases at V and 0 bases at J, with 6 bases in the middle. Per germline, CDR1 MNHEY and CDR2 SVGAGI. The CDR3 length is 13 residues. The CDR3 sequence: CASRTDSGNTIYF. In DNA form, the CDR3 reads TGTGCCAGCAGAACAGACTCTGGAAACACCATATATTTT.

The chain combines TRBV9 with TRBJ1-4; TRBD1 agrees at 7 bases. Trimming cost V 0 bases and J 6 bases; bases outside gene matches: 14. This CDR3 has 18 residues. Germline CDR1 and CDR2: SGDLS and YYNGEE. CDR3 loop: CASSVGRQGGFTYEKLFF. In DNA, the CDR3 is TGTGCCAGCAGCGTAGGACGACAGGGTGGTTTTACGTATGAAAAACTGTTTTTT. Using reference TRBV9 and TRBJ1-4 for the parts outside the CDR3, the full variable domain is DSGVTQTPKHLITATGQRVTLRCSPRSGDLSVYWYQQSLDQGLQFLIQYYNGEERAKGNILERFSAQQFPDLHSELNLSSLELGDSALYFCASSVGRQGGFTYEKLFFGSGTQLSVL.

The CDR3 DNA reads TGTGCCATCAGGCAGGGGGACACCGGGGAGCTGTTTTTT. Translation: CAIRQGDTGELFF. This chain uses TRBV10-3 with TRBJ2-2, with 7 bases fitting TRBD1. The V segment lost 6 bases and the J segment 3 bases; nucleotides outside the gene matches: 1. CDR3 size: 13 residues. Per germline, CDR1 ENHRY and CDR2 SYGVKD.